The 14 T cell receptor beta chains listed next were all sequenced from one sample in a study of blood T cell repertoires in COVID-19. The data were produced by immunoSEQ multiplex PCR, yet TCRdb's version contains in-frame clones alone and is incomplete. This table has roughly 260,000 clones, approximately 90% appearing once. The sequencing input was peripheral blood. These receptors were taken from a woman in her 40s who had recovered from COVID-19.

V gene TRBV7-2 combines with J gene TRBJ1-5; D remains unclear. V was trimmed by 5 bases and J by 0 bases, leaving 17 bases between them. The CDR3 is 17 residues long. Germline lookup yields CDR1 SGHTA and CDR2 FQGNSA. CDR3 amino acids: CASSIRGGEYSNQPQHF. CDR3 nucleotide sequence: TGTGCCAGCAGCATACGAGGTGGGGAGTATAGCAATCAGCCCCAGCATTTT. The entire variable domain, with the rest obtained from reference TRBV7-2 and TRBJ1-5, is as follows: GAGVSQSPSNKVTEKGKDVELRCDPISGHTALYWYRQSLGQGLEFLIYFQGNSAPDKSGLPSDRFSAERTGGSVSTLTIQRTQQEDSAVYLCASSIRGGEYSNQPQHFGDGTRLSIL.

The J gene is TRBJ2-7, the V gene TRBV6-5, with D possibly TRBD1 on 5 matching bases. V lost 4 bases to trimming and J lost 2 bases, with 15 bases between them. This CDR3 region has 15 residues. The germline gives CDR1 MNHEY, CDR2 SVGAGI. CDR3 nucleotides: TGTGCCAGCAGTTCCGATAGGGAAGGGGCCTACGAGCAGTACTTC. This encodes CASSSDREGAYEQYF.

The chain carries TRBV3-1 (or the pseudogene TRBV3-2) and TRBJ2-7; a possible D gene is TRBD1 (6 bases). CDR1 and CDR2 from the germline V gene are LGHDT and YNNKEL (reference sequence). V lost 0 bases, J lost 5 bases, and 14 bases lay in between. The CDR3 is 15 residues long. The CDR3 DNA is TGTGCCAGCAGCCAAGAAGTACAGGGCGGCCACGAGCAGTACTTC. The encoded protein is CASSQEVQGGHEQYF.

This clone has just one count. CDR3 sequence reads: CASSPPGRSEQYF. In DNA, the CDR3 is TGTGCCAGCTCACCACCGGGGAGGAGCGAGCAGTACTTC. The chain joins TRBV18 to TRBJ2-7, with a weak D call TRBD2 (6 bases). V gave up 0 bases and J gave up 6 bases, with 9 bases separating them. Per germline, CDR1 KGHSH and CDR2 LQKENI. The CDR3 runs 13 residues.

V is TRBV20-1 and J is TRBJ1-5; the match to TRBD1 covers 9 bases. The CDR3 covers 16 residues. The trim removed 6 bases at V and 2 bases at J, leaving 11 bases unmatched. Germline lookup yields CDR1 DFQATT and CDR2 SNEGSKA (reference sequence). The CDR3 nucleotides read TGCAGTGCAAGTCCCGGGACAGGGACAGGCAATCAGCCCCAGCATTTT. It specifies CSASPGTGTGNQPQHF.

The chain joins TRBV27 to TRBJ1-5, with TRBD1 matching 7 bases. V gave up 2 bases and J gave up 9 bases; unmatched junction bases: 13. The CDR3 is made up of 16 amino acids. Germline lookup yields CDR1 MNHEY and CDR2 SMNVEV (reference sequence). CDR3 bases: TGTGCCAGCAGTTTAAGAATAGGACAGGACGGGCTGCCCCAGCATTTT. It yields the protein CASSLRIGQDGLPQHF.

V usage is TRBV19 and J usage is TRBJ1-2, with TRBD1 identical over 7 bases. CDR3 length: 14 residues. V lost 6 bases, J lost 4 bases, and 8 bases stayed unmatched. The V gene's germline CDR1 is LNHDA and CDR2 SQIVND (reference sequence). CDR3 protein: CASSDRVESYGYTF. DNA for the CDR3: TGTGCCAGTAGCGACAGGGTGGAAAGCTATGGCTACACCTTC.

J is TRBJ1-2 and V is TRBV28; TRBD1 agrees at 8 bases. Germline V CDR1 and CDR2: MDHEN, SYDVKM. The CDR3 has 16 residues. V was pared by 2 bases and J by 8 bases, with 13 bases of the junction left unmatched. The CDR3 here is CASSLGGTGRMMGYTF. The DNA of the CDR3 is TGTGCCAGCAGTTTAGGTGGGACAGGAAGGATGATGGGCTACACCTTC.

The DNA for the CDR3 is TGCGCCAGCAGCCAAGGATGGCTAGAGGCCACCGGGGAGCTGTTTTTT. Amino acid sequence: CASSQGWLEATGELFF. V gene TRBV4-1 combines with J gene TRBJ2-2; D ambiguous. CDR3 length: 16 residues. V lost 1 base, J lost 4 bases, and 13 bases lay in between. Germline V gene sequence: CDR1 MGHRA, CDR2 YSYEKL.

The J gene is TRBJ1-2, the V gene TRBV10-3, with 8 bases that match TRBD1. Germline CDR1 reads ENHRY; CDR2 reads SYGVKD. The CDR3 consists of 12 residues. J lost 7 bases, V lost 5 bases, and 3 bases had no gene match. The CDR3 nucleotides are TGTGCCATCAGTTTGACAGGGGCTGGCTACACCTTC. Translating it yields CAISLTGAGYTF.

The rearrangement links TRBV9 to TRBJ2-1; 9 bases line up with TRBD2. V gave up 4 bases and J gave up 10 bases; unmatched junction bases: 12. This CDR3 comprises 15 residues. Germline V gene lookup returns CDR1 SGDLS and CDR2 YYNGEE. The CDR3 nucleotides are TGTGCCAGCAGCCTGAGGTGGGTAGCGGGAGTAGAGCAGTTCTTC. It specifies CASSLRWVAGVEQFF.

This chain joins TRBV12-2 and TRBJ1-4. TRBV12-2 is given as a pseudogene. The CDR3 has 15 amino acids. The CDR3 reads CASRLARSENEKLFF. CDR3 bases: TGTGCAAGTCGCTTAGCGAGGTCAGAGAATGAAAAACTGTTTTTT.

This chain uses TRBV11-3 with TRBJ2-5; 9 positions match TRBD2. Germline lookup yields CDR1 SGHNT and CDR2 YENEEA. The V gene end was trimmed by 1 base and the J gene end by 2 bases; junction bases not matched to a gene: 11. CDR3 length equals 18 residues. The chain's CDR3 is CASSLVAGGIPSQETQYF. The CDR3 DNA follows: TGTGCCAGCAGCTTAGTTGCGGGGGGGATCCCCTCACAAGAGACCCAGTACTTC.

This clone was seen once. The chain carries TRBV4-1 and TRBJ2-1; 11 bases are shared with TRBD2. The CDR3 spans 18 residues. The trim removed 4 bases at V and 2 bases at J, leaving 10 bases unmatched. Germline V gives CDR1 MGHRA, CDR2 YSYEKL. This CDR3 reads CASSPPIRSGRAYNEQFF. The CDR3 coding sequence is TGCGCCAGCAGCCCTCCTATCCGTAGCGGGAGGGCCTACAATGAGCAGTTCTTC.